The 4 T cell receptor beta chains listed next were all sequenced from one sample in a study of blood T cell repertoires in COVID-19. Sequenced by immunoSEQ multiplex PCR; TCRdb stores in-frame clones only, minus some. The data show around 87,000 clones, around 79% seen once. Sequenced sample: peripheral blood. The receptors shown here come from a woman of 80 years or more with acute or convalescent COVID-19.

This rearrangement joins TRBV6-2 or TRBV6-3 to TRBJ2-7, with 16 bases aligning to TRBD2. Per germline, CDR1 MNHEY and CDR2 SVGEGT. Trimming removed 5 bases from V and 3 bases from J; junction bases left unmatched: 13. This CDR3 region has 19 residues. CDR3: CASSPSLGTSGRARYEQYF. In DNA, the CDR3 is TGTGCCAGCAGTCCAAGCCTCGGGACTAGCGGGAGGGCCCGCTACGAGCAGTACTTC.

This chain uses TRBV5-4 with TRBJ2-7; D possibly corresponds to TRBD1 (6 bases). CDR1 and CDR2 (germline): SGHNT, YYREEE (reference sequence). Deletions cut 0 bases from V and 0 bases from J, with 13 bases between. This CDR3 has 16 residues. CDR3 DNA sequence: TGTGCCAGCAGCTTGGGGGGACAATTGTCCTCCTACGAGCAGTACTTC. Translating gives CASSLGGQLSSYEQYF.

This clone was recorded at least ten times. The CDR3 region has the DNA TGTGCCAGTAGTATAACCGCCAGGGGCCTCCAAGAGACCCAGTACTTC. Its protein is CASSITARGLQETQYF. The V call is TRBV19, the J call TRBJ2-5; D is perhaps TRBD1 (6 bases). V dropped 2 bases and J dropped 1 base, with 14 bases sitting between them. This CDR3 is 16 amino acids long. Germline V gene data show CDR1 as LNHDA and CDR2 as SQIVND (reference sequence).

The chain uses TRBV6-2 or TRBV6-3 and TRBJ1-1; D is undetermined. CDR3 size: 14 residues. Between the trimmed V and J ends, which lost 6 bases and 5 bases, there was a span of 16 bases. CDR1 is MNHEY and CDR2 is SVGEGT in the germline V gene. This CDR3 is CASSSVEVSTEAFF. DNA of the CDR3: TGTGCCAGCAGCAGCGTTGAAGTTAGTACTGAAGCTTTCTTT.